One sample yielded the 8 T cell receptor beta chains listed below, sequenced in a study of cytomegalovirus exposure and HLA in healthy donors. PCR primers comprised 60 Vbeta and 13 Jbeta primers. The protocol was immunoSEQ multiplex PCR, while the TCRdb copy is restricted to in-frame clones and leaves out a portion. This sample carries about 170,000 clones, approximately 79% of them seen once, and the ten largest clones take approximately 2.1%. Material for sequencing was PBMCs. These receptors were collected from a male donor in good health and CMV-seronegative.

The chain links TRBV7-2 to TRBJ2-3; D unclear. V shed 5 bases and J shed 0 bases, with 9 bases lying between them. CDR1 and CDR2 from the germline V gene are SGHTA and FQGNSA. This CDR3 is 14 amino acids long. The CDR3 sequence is CASSPSQSTDTQYF. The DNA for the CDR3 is TGTGCCAGCAGCCCGAGCCAAAGCACAGATACGCAGTATTTT.

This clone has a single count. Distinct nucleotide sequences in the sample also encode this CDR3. CDR3 coding DNA: TGCGCCAGCAGCCCGGGACAAGGATATGGCTACACCTTC. This gives the protein CASSPGQGYGYTF. The chain has TRBV5-1 and TRBJ1-2; TRBD1 is a possible D gene (6 bases). CDR1 and CDR2 from the germline V gene are SGHRS and YFSETQ. V was pared by 4 bases and J by 5 bases, with 12 bases between. The length of the CDR3 is 13 residues.

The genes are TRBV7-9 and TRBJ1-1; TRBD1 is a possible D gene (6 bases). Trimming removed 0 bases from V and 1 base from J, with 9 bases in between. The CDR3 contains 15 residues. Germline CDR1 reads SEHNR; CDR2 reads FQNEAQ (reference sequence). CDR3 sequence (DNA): TGTGCCAGCAGCTTAGCTATGACAGGGAACACTGAAGCTTTCTTT. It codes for CASSLAMTGNTEAFF.

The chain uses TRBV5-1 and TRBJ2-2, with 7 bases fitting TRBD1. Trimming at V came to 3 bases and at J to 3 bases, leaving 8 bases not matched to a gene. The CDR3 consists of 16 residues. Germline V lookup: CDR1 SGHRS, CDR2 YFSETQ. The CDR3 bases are TGCGCCAGCAGCTCTCAGGGACAGATGTACACCGGGGAGCTGTTTTTT. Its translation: CASSSQGQMYTGELFF.

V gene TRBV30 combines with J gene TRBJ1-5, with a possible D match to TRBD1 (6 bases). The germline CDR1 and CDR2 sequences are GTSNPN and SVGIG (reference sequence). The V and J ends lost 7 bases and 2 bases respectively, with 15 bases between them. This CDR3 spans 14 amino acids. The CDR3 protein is CASTGREGNQPQHF. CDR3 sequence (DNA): TGTGCCTCGACAGGTCGAGAGGGCAATCAGCCCCAGCATTTT.

The CDR3 DNA follows: TGTGCCAGCAGTCCACACCTGGCCTACGAGCAGTACTTC. This gives the protein CASSPHLAYEQYF. The chain employs TRBV6-5 and TRBJ2-7; no firm D call. The germline gives CDR1 MNHEY, CDR2 SVGAGI. The CDR3 runs to 13 residues. Between the trimmed V and J ends, which lost 5 bases and 2 bases, there was a span of 10 bases.

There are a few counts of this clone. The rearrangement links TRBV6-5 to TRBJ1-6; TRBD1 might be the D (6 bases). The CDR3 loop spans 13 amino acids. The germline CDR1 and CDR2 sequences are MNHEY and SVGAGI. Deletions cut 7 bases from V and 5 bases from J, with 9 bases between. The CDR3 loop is CASTRTDNSPLHF. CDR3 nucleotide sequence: TGTGCCAGCACCCGGACAGATAATTCACCCCTCCACTTT.

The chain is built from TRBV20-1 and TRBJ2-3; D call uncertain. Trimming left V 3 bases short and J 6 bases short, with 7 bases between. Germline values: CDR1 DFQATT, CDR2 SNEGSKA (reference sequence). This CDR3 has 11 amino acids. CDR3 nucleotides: TGCAGTGCTAGTATCTCTGATACGCAGTATTTT. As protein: CSASISDTQYF.